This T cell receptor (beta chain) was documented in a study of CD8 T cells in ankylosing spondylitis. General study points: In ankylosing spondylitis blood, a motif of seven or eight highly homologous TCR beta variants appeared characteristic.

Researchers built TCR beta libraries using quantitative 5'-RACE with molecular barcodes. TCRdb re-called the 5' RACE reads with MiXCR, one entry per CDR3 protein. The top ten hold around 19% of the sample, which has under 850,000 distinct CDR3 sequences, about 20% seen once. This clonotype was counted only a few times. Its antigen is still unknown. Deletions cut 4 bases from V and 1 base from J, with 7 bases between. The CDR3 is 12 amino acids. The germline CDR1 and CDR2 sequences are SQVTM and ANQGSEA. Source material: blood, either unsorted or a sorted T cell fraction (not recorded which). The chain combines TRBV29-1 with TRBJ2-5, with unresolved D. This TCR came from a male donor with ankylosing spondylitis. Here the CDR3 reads CSVGRFQETQYF. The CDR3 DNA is TGCAGCGTTGGACGGTTCCAAGAGACCCAGTACTTC.